This TCR beta chain emerged from a study of beta chain features in type 1 diabetes (dated by TCRdb to between 2017 and 2018). Describing the broader study: Mean age, gender distribution, total cell number and subset yield were not different between patients and healthy donors. Naive and central memory subsets were obtained from all 30 or so donors, but regulatory and stem cell-like memory subsets were isolated from only 8 patients and roughly 8 healthy donors. Across all samples, around 99 million sorted cells were examined, and cell number per subset correlated strongly with RNA yield. The study compared the TCRB repertoires of sorted circulating CD4+ T cell subsets in recently diagnosed type 1 diabetes patients with those in matched healthy donors. Findings and caveats that apply to the study as a whole: Because the HLA sub-analyses included only small numbers of individuals, any influence of HLA type on TCRB rearrangement was left unresolved. Fewer insertions and more nucleotide deletions at VDJ recombination sites were observed in patients with type 1 diabetes, implying thymic rearrangement abnormalities. PCR may preferentially amplify shorter templates, but because patient and control samples were amplified and corrected together, any resulting skew would affect both groups equally. Because cDNA rather than genomic DNA was sequenced, highly expressing activated cells could have been over-represented, although no difference in activation and CD3 levels was found between groups. Naive, central memory and regulatory TCRB repertoires appeared more similar among patients than among healthy donors. Type 1 diabetes patients showed a moderate but significant shortening of TCRB CDR3 length in all four CD4+ subsets.

The High Capacity cDNA Reverse Transcription Kit was used to reverse transcribe all of the isolated RNA, meaning that expressed TCRB transcripts were what got sequenced. Deep immunoSEQ sequencing was performed on naive, central memory and regulatory T cell samples, with an average of around 3.5 million total reads per sample. After sorted cells were lysed in RLT buffer, RNA was extracted with DNase-treated RNeasy Micro or Mini kits, with the choice depending on cell number. To prevent cross-contamination, each cell subset was processed individually, whereas patient and healthy donor samples were processed jointly. The immunoSEQ multiplex PCR was used to amplify TCRB sequences from cDNA, generating 87-bp fragments that spanned the CDR3 region. The amplicons were sequenced using the Illumina HiSeq platform. On the authors' methods: Synthetic template baselines were used to correct PCR bias computationally, reads within Hamming distance 2 were collapsed together, and singletons that could not be merged were discarded. By aligning reads against IMGT, V, D and J genes, CDR3 length, and insertions or deletions at six rearrangement sites were assigned. Within each subset, clonotype counts were normalized to the number of sorted cells before true diversity and Gini coefficients were calculated with the tcR R package. Repertoire sharing was quantified using the overlap coefficient calculated on TCRB nucleotide sequences. Out-of-frame TCRB sequences from naive cells were analyzed as a proxy for the pre-selection repertoire. As stored in TCRdb, this immuneACCESS dataset retains in-frame rearrangements with V and J assigned. A fraction of the clones does not appear; measured against another copy, unresolved V genes explain less than half of the discrepancy, and the remainder lacks a known reason. V, J and clone size were drawn from that table, and D and trimming were deduced from the DNA. Counted in this sample were around 650,000 clones; around 11% of them appeared once. The ten largest clones take up around 0.12% of the sample.

Remarks on this clone: Its specific antigen is unknown. No base qualities exist here, and no much larger clone lies one base off it. Other DNA sequences in the sample encode the same CDR3.

A single peripheral blood draw of approximately 110 mL on average was collected from each donor into heparinised tubes. Naive, central memory, regulatory and stem cell-like memory CD4+ T cells were sorted on a BD FACSAria II using a panel including CD45RO, CCR7, CD25, CD127, CD95 and CD27. All sorted populations exceeded 95% purity. PBMCs were isolated immediately by Lymphoprep density gradient centrifugation and stained directly without culture. So that batch effects would be minimized, each experiment stained and sorted samples in pairs, pairing one healthy donor with one patient. Sequences KGHSH (CDR1) and LQKENI (CDR2) are obtained from the germline V gene. The CDR3 numbers 15 residues from cysteine through phenylalanine. CDR3 DNA only is kept here, 45 bases in frame from base 1. V is pared back by 0 bases and J by 1 base, with 9 bases lying between the germline termini.

The chain employs TRBV18 and TRBJ1-1, and the D gene may be TRBD1, 5 bases matching. The receptor comes from a man aged 30-40 years with type 1 diabetes. The sample taken for sequencing was naive CD4+ T cells from blood. Sample cell subset or site, as interpreted from the label and publication: true naive CD4+ T cells. The nucleotide sequence is given as TGTGCCAGCTCACCACCTCCCGGGGGGAACACTGAAGCTTTCTTT. It is translated as CASSPPPGGNTEAFF.